This T cell receptor beta chain appears in the sequencing data of a study of response to subunit inactivated influenza vaccine. Overall study results and limits: The study's authors posited that every seasonal influenza vaccination enlists few new T cells.

TCRdb reprocessed the RT-PCR reads via MiXCR and lists one record per CDR3 protein. The repertoire has 650,000 or so distinct CDR3 sequences, 11% to 15% of them found once; the top ten carry less than 9%. On this clonotype itself: What it recognizes is unknown.

The TCR sequence derives from a man aged 50-60 years who received an inactivated influenza vaccine. This specimen was PBMCs from blood, taken approximately 15 days before vaccination.

The CDR3 region is CASSLTGTGLHNEQFF. In DNA form, the CDR3 reads TGTGCCAGCAGCTTAACCGGGACAGGGTTACACAATGAGCAGTTCTTC. This rearrangement joins TRBV5-5 to TRBJ2-1; TRBD1 aligns across 9 bases. This CDR3 comprises 16 residues. Germline V lookup: CDR1 SGHKS, CDR2 YYEKEE (reference sequence). Losses at the gene ends were 2 bases for V and 5 bases for J; bases not matched to a gene: 8.